This is a list of T cell receptor beta chains from one sample in a study of OX40 agonist ivuxolimab in advanced cancers. Generated by immunoSEQ multiplex PCR, the TCRdb table keeps only in-frame clones and is missing some. This table holds about 56,000 clones, 75% to 85% found once. The input for sequencing was CD4+ or CD8+ T cells sorted from blood, taken in a trial of the OX40 agonist ivuxolimab. These receptors all come from an adult with an advanced solid tumor such as melanoma, head and neck, liver or kidney cancer. Each CDR3 is given without its conserved first and last residue. The D gene is left open where the match is weak.

d_gene: -; v_gene: TRBV6-1; CDR3aa: ASSAMNTEAF
d_gene: -; v_gene: TRBV4-2; CDR3aa: ASSQGRVNTEAF
d_gene: -; v_gene: TRBV4-1; CDR3aa: ASSQETGTPGSNEQF
d_gene: TRBD1; v_gene: TRBV15; CDR3aa: ATSRLTIQGAIQPQH
d_gene: TRBD1; v_gene: TRBV28; CDR3aa: ASSLIRTGGAFTEAF
d_gene: TRBD1; v_gene: TRBV4-2; CDR3aa: ASSQVGPGGLVGYT
d_gene: TRBD1; v_gene: TRBV5-1; CDR3aa: ASSRRTGDNEKLF
d_gene: TRBD2; v_gene: TRBV6-4; CDR3aa: ASSLLAGTNTGELF
d_gene: TRBD2; v_gene: TRBV4-2; CDR3aa: ASSQVVAGAYNEQF
d_gene: -; v_gene: TRBV6-6; CDR3aa: ASTHSDQPQH
d_gene: -; v_gene: TRBV11-2; CDR3aa: ASSLDTGYGGEKLF
d_gene: TRBD1; v_gene: TRBV27; CDR3aa: ASSLRSTGGGNQPQH
d_gene: -; v_gene: TRBV5-8; CDR3aa: ASSFILFGQPQH
d_gene: -; v_gene: TRBV7-9; CDR3aa: ASSRDANYGYT
d_gene: -; v_gene: TRBV29-1; CDR3aa: SVNGQGGGTEQY
d_gene: -; v_gene: TRBV28; CDR3aa: ASSSLSTPNTEAF
d_gene: -; v_gene: TRBV9; CDR3aa: ASSVGARIHRGYT
d_gene: TRBD2; v_gene: TRBV18; CDR3aa: ASSPSLGLAGSYEQY
d_gene: TRBD2; v_gene: TRBV15; CDR3aa: ATSRDGTSGSVSYNEQF
d_gene: TRBD1; v_gene: TRBV28; CDR3aa: ASSPGTGRVDTDTQY
d_gene: TRBD2; v_gene: TRBV11-2; CDR3aa: ASSLGLAGETDTQY
d_gene: -; v_gene: TRBV9; CDR3aa: ASSPTSRVREAF